A selection of T cell receptor beta chains follows, all from one sample in a study of blood T cell repertoires in COVID-19. Measured with immunoSEQ multiplex PCR; TCRdb has only the in-frame clones, and not every one. The sample includes roughly 250,000 clones, approximately 91% of them seen just once. The specimen sequenced was PBMCs or T cells enriched from blood (not recorded which). All receptors come from a woman aged 40 to 55 with acute COVID-19. Both conserved end residues are part of each CDR3. Fields, in order: J gene, clone size, V gene, D gene, CDR3 protein, CDR3 DNA. The D gene is left open where the match is weak. Expanded clones get a size class; other rows say once, few or many, or leave the size out.

TRBJ1-2	.	TRBV4-1	.	CASSHLLRGERGNYGYTF	TGCGCCAGCAGCCACCTCCTGCGGGGGGAACGTGGGAACTATGGCTACACCTTC
TRBJ1-3	.	TRBV24-1	TRBD1	CATSDKGQGSSGNTIYF	TGTGCCACCAGTGATAAGGGACAGGGTAGCTCTGGAAACACCATATATTTT
TRBJ2-6	once	TRBV18	TRBD1	CASSPTRDRAAGANVLTF	TGTGCCAGCTCACCTACACGGGACAGGGCAGCTGGGGCCAACGTCCTGACTTTC
TRBJ2-7	.	TRBV5-1	TRBD1	CASSFVTGGRNEQYF	TGCGCCAGCAGCTTCGTGACAGGGGGCAGAAACGAGCAGTACTTC
TRBJ1-5	once	TRBV21-1	.	CASSKATGRSGSNQPQHF	TGTGCCAGCAGCAAAGCCACAGGGAGATCGGGGAGCAATCAGCCCCAGCATTTT
TRBJ1-5	.	TRBV15	.	CATSGAKGGAQPQHF	TGTGCCACCAGCGGGGCCAAAGGAGGGGCCCAGCCCCAGCATTTT
TRBJ2-5	.	TRBV10-1	TRBD2	CASSPGLAPGTQYF	TGCGCCAGCAGCCCGGGACTAGCGCCAGGAACGCAGTACTTC
TRBJ2-1	.	TRBV7-9	TRBD2	CASSSPGLGYNEQFF	TGTGCCAGCAGCTCTCCGGGACTAGGTTACAATGAGCAGTTCTTC
TRBJ1-1	.	TRBV19	TRBD1	CASSKRLGQGRTEAFF	TGTGCCAGTAGCAAACGCCTCGGACAGGGGAGGACTGAAGCTTTCTTT
TRBJ1-5	once	TRBV19	.	CASIGGGPNQPQHF	TGTGCCAGTATCGGGGGGGGCCCGAATCAGCCCCAGCATTTT
TRBJ1-3	.	TRBV6-6	.	CASSYGGGSGNTIYF	TGTGCCAGCAGTTACGGGGGGGGCTCTGGAAACACCATATATTTT
TRBJ1-1	.	TRBV5-6	.	CASREFGRYTEAFF	TGTGCCAGCCGTGAATTCGGGAGGTACACTGAAGCTTTCTTT
TRBJ1-2	.	TRBV19	.	CASSPRVRYGYTF	TGTGCCAGTAGTCCCAGGGTTCGGTATGGCTACACCTTC
TRBJ1-1	.	TRBV6-5	.	CASSYGQGFMNTEAFF	TGTGCCAGCAGTTACGGGCAGGGCTTCATGAACACTGAAGCTTTCTTT
TRBJ1-5	.	TRBV3-1/TRBV3-2	.	CASSPGGAGQPQHF	TGTGCCAGCAGCCCGGGGGGGGCGGGACAGCCCCAGCATTTT
TRBJ1-6	.	TRBV5-6	TRBD1	CASSSTGVGSPLHF	TGTGCCAGCAGCTCAACAGGGGTCGGGTCACCCCTCCACTTT
TRBJ1-1	.	TRBV6-5	.	CAILRGRGTDTEAFF	TGTGCCATCCTACGGGGGCGGGGGACGGACACTGAAGCTTTCTTT
TRBJ2-1	.	TRBV19	TRBD2	CASSRSGLAVSNEQFF	TGTGCCAGTAGTAGATCGGGACTAGCGGTTAGTAATGAGCAGTTCTTC
TRBJ2-1	.	TRBV12-3/TRBV12-4	.	CASSLRHRNEQFF	TGTGCCAGCAGTTTAAGACACCGCAATGAGCAGTTCTTC
TRBJ2-7	few	TRBV5-8	TRBD1	CASSHPWTGGSEQYF	TGTGCCAGCAGCCACCCGTGGACAGGGGGCAGCGAGCAGTACTTC
TRBJ2-5	few	TRBV7-9	.	CASSFRRGKQETQYF	TGTGCCAGCAGCTTCAGACGGGGGAAACAAGAGACCCAGTACTTC
TRBJ2-7	.	TRBV7-9	.	CAGAGLRKYEQYF	TGTGCCGGCGCAGGACTAAGGAAATACGAGCAGTACTTC
TRBJ1-6	.	TRBV7-6	.	CASSLVGANSPLHF	TGTGCCAGCAGCTTAGTGGGAGCTAATTCACCCCTCCACTTT
TRBJ1-1	.	TRBV19	.	CASSTGTLGTEAFF	TGTGCCAGTTCTACAGGGACGCTCGGCACTGAAGCTTTCTTT
TRBJ2-4	.	TRBV21-1	.	CASSTRMAGVYLAKNIQYF	TGTGCCAGCAGCACGAGGATGGCGGGGGTCTACCTAGCCAAAAACATTCAGTACTTC
TRBJ1-1	once	TRBV3-1/TRBV3-2	.	CASKGDGRGTEAFF	TGTGCCAGCAAGGGAGACGGCAGAGGGACTGAAGCTTTCTTT
TRBJ2-4	.	TRBV30	.	CAWSHGPGFGIQYF	TGTGCCTGGAGCCACGGTCCAGGGTTTGGCATTCAGTACTTC
TRBJ2-7	.	TRBV6-5	.	CASGRRYEQYF	TGTGCCAGCGGGAGGAGGTACGAGCAGTACTTC
TRBJ1-2	.	TRBV19	TRBD1	CASSITGTGNGYTF	TGTGCCAGTAGTATTACCGGGACAGGCAATGGCTACACCTTC
TRBJ2-7	.	TRBV7-9	TRBD2	CASSSTLAGVYEQYF	TGTGCCAGCAGCTCCACTCTAGCGGGAGTCTACGAGCAGTACTTC
TRBJ1-2	.	TRBV21-1	.	CASSKIYRAGYGYTF	TGTGCCAGCAGCAAAATATATCGGGCAGGGTATGGCTACACCTTC
TRBJ2-7	few	TRBV14	TRBD2	CASSQGGGRLFYEQYF	TGTGCCAGCAGCCAAGGGGGCGGGAGGCTCTTTTACGAGCAGTACTTC
TRBJ2-3	.	TRBV9	TRBD2	CASSVGGLSTDTQYF	TGTGCCAGCAGCGTGGGGGGACTAAGCACAGATACGCAGTATTTT
TRBJ1-6	.	TRBV7-2	TRBD1	CASSLAGSGGAGSYNSPLHF	TGTGCCAGCAGCTTAGCGGGGTCAGGGGGCGCGGGATCCTATAATTCACCCCTCCACTTT
TRBJ2-7	.	TRBV21-1	.	CASSHFPSKREKGEQYF	TGTGCCAGCAGCCACTTCCCTAGCAAGCGGGAGAAGGGCGAGCAGTACTTC
TRBJ1-1	.	TRBV28	.	CASSAPGNTEAFF	TGTGCCAGCAGCGCGCCGGGGAACACTGAAGCTTTCTTT
TRBJ1-1	.	TRBV11-1	.	CASSLNRVATEAFF	TGTGCCAGCAGCTTAAACCGGGTGGCCACCGAAGCTTTCTTT
TRBJ2-1	.	TRBV11-1	.	CASSVTGTGYNEQFF	TGTGCCAGCAGCGTTACCGGGACTGGCTACAATGAGCAGTTCTTC